The clone carrying this TCR beta chain has just a few counts. Its cognate antigen is unknown. Samples came from axillary lymph nodes draining the breast cancer. The source of the sample is a study of breast tumors, draining lymph nodes, adjacent tissues. Regarding the study as a whole: Tumors had less TCR diversity than lymph nodes, more than nontumor tissue. Tumor T cell lymph node origin was a supported hypothesis, not proven. Data fit most tumor T cells coming from lymph node, expanding in tumor.

One entry per CDR3 protein results from TCRdb running MiXCR on the multiplex PCR reads. The sample lists 150,000 to 200,000 distinct CDR3 sequences; approximately 30% were seen once. CDR1 and CDR2 from the germline V gene are MNHEY and SMNVEV (reference sequence). CDR3 length equals 15 residues. Germline trimming cut 5 bases from V and 7 bases from J; bases unmatched to any gene: 7. The chain combines TRBV27 with TRBJ1-5, with 11 positions matching TRBD1. The receptor's source is a female donor with breast cancer. Some clones in this sample may be carry-over from other donors' samples. Material: axillary lymph node tissue. The CDR3 DNA reads as TGTGCCAGCAGTCCGGGGACAGGGGGTAACCAGCCCCAGCATTTT. Translated, it gives CASSPGTGGNQPQHF.